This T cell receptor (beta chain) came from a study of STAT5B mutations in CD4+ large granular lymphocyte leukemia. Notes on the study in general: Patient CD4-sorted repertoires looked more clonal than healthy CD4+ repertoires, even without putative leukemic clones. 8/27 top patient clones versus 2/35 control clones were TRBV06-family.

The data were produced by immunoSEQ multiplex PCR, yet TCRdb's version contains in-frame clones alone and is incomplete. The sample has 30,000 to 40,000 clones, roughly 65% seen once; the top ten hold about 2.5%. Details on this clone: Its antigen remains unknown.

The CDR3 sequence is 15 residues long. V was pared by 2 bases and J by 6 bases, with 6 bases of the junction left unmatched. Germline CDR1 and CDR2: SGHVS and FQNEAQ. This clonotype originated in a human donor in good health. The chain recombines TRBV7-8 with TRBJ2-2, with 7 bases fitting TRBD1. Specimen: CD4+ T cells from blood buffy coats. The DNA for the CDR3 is TGTGCCAGCAGCTTATTACAGGGGAAGGCCGGGGAGCTGTTTTTT. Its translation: CASSLLQGKAGELFF.